The 22 T cell receptor beta chains presented below share a single source sample, sequenced in a study of blood T cell repertoires in COVID-19. Using immunoSEQ multiplex PCR, the repertoire was profiled, and TCRdb retains in-frame clones only, with some absent. This sample has roughly 280,000 clones; approximately 89% occur once, and the top ten carry approximately 2.9%. Sequences were obtained from PBMCs or T cells enriched from blood (not recorded which). These receptors all stem from a middle-aged man who had been exposed to COVID-19.

The chain joins TRBV6-5 to TRBJ1-3; D uncertain. CDR3 length: 15 amino acids. Trimming stripped 6 bases from V and 0 bases from J, with 12 bases between. The V gene's germline CDR1 is MNHEY and CDR2 SVGAGI. The CDR3 nucleotides are TGTGCCAGCAGCCTCCGTTCGAGCTCTGGAAACACCATATATTTT. This encodes CASSLRSSSGNTIYF.

This rearrangement joins TRBV7-9 to TRBJ2-7, with 7 positions matching TRBD2. The CDR3 loop spans 16 amino acids. In germline, CDR1 is SEHNR, CDR2 FQNEAQ (reference sequence). V trimming: 1 base; J trimming: 2 bases; junction bases outside the gene matches: 8. The DNA of the CDR3 is TGTGCCAGCAGCTTAGGGGAGGGACTACCTCCCTACGAGCAGTACTTC. It codes for CASSLGEGLPPYEQYF.

The CDR3 reads CASSQDRVSTDTQYF. In DNA form, the CDR3 reads TGCGCCAGCAGCCAAGACCGGGTGAGCACAGATACGCAGTATTTT. The genes are TRBV4-1 and TRBJ2-3; D gene unclear. Trimming shortened V by 0 bases and J by 0 bases, and 7 bases separated the two germline ends. This CDR3 contains 15 residues. CDR1 and CDR2 (germline): MGHRA, YSYEKL.

V usage is TRBV21-1 and J usage is TRBJ2-1; the table calls TRBD2, which could not be checked here. TRBV21-1 is a pseudogene segment. CDR3 size: 16 residues. In DNA, the CDR3 is TGTGCCAGCAGCACGTTTAGCGGACCTTCCTACAATGAGCAGTTCTTC. Protein: CASSTFSGPSYNEQFF.

The chain combines TRBV7-2 with TRBJ2-5; perhaps TRBD1 as D (6 bases). From germline, CDR1 is SGHTA and CDR2 FQGNSA. There are 16 residues in the CDR3. V was pared by 4 bases and J by 5 bases, with 20 bases between. Written as DNA, the CDR3 is TGTGCCAGCAGCTACCTGACAGGAGGCTTCGATGAGACCCAGTACTTC. Its translation is CASSYLTGGFDETQYF.

The chain combines TRBV2 with TRBJ2-1; 10 nucleotides align to TRBD2. The CDR3 covers 12 residues. The J segment lost 7 bases and the V segment lost 10 bases, leaving 4 bases of the junction unmatched. The germline V gene encodes CDR1 SNHLY and CDR2 FYNNEI. This CDR3 is CAIRTSGNEQFF. In DNA, the CDR3 is TGTGCCATCCGGACTAGCGGAAATGAGCAGTTCTTC.

This chain links TRBV12-3 or TRBV12-4 with TRBJ2-7; D might be TRBD1 (5 bases). The V and J ends lost 8 bases and 2 bases respectively, with 13 bases between them. This CDR3 region has 13 residues. The CDR3 loop is CASRRAEPYEQYF. The DNA of the CDR3 is TGTGCCAGCCGCAGGGCCGAACCCTACGAGCAGTACTTC.

The chain is built from TRBV7-9 and TRBJ2-1, with no clear D. V lost 3 bases and J lost 5, with 11 bases in between. Germline V gives CDR1 SEHNR, CDR2 FQNEAQ (reference sequence). This CDR3 has 14 amino acids. CDR3 sequence (DNA): TGTGCCAGCAGCTTCGTTCCAGAAAACAATGAGCAGTTCTTC. It codes for CASSFVPENNEQFF.

The chain is built from TRBV29-1 and TRBJ2-7, with D perhaps matching TRBD1 (6 bases). CDR3 size: 13 residues. The germline V gene has CDR1 SQVTM and CDR2 ANQGSEA. Trimming removed 3 bases at V and 3 bases at J, with 12 bases between. The CDR3 DNA sequence: TGCAGCGTTGACAGGGGATCGGGCTACGAGCAGTACTTC. Its protein product is CSVDRGSGYEQYF.

The rearrangement uses TRBV27 and TRBJ1-2; 8 positions match TRBD1. There are 13 residues in the CDR3. Germline V gene lookup returns CDR1 MNHEY and CDR2 SMNVEV (reference sequence). The V gene end was trimmed by 5 bases and the J gene end by 6 bases; junction bases not matched to a gene: 5. CDR3 sequence: CASSVGQEDGYTF. CDR3 nucleotide sequence: TGTGCCAGCAGTGTGGGACAGGAGGATGGCTACACCTTC.

The V call is TRBV19, the J call TRBJ2-2; 8 bases align to TRBD1. The CDR3 runs to 16 residues. V lost 7 bases to trimming and J lost 4 bases; unmatched junction nucleotides: 11. Germline lookup yields CDR1 LNHDA and CDR2 SQIVND (reference sequence). Here the CDR3 reads CASTSRGPEGTGELFF. The CDR3 coding sequence is TGTGCCAGTACCAGCAGGGGGCCCGAGGGCACCGGGGAGCTGTTTTTT.

V is TRBV5-5 and J is TRBJ1-3; D gene uncertain. The germline V gene encodes CDR1 SGHKS and CDR2 YYEKEE (reference sequence). This CDR3 spans 15 amino acids. V lost 1 base and J 3 bases, leaving 11 bases between the germline ends. The CDR3 region has the DNA TGTGCCAGCAGCTTGACTCATGGGCATGGAAACACCATATATTTT. Translation: CASSLTHGHGNTIYF.

V usage is TRBV19 and J usage is TRBJ1-1; D is uncertain. From germline, CDR1 is LNHDA and CDR2 SQIVND (reference sequence). The germline V and J ends were trimmed by 6 bases and 5 bases, with 7 bases remaining between them. This CDR3 spans 11 amino acids. CDR3 in amino acids: CASRSLTEAFF. In DNA, the CDR3 is TGTGCCAGTAGGAGTTTAACTGAAGCTTTCTTT.

The chain is built from TRBV27 and TRBJ1-5, with a tentative D call TRBD1 (6 bases). Trimming removed 6 bases at V and 9 bases at J, with 21 bases between. CDR1 MNHEY and CDR2 SMNVEV come from the germline V gene (reference sequence). The CDR3 is 15 residues long. The CDR3 coding sequence is TGTGCCAGCAGACCTACGGGACACTTCCTTTGGCCCCAGCATTTT. Its protein product is CASRPTGHFLWPQHF.

The count of this clone is one. The chain couples TRBV5-1 to TRBJ2-1; D ambiguous. This CDR3 is built from 16 residues. V gave up 5 bases and J gave up 5 bases, with 20 bases separating them. CDR1 and CDR2 (germline): SGHRS, YFSETQ. The CDR3 DNA reads as TGCGCCAGCAGACTACCGAGCGCGAGAAATAACAATGAGCAGTTCTTC. Amino acids: CASRLPSARNNNEQFF.

This clone was detected only once. J is TRBJ1-5 and V is TRBV11-2, with D possibly being TRBD1 (5 bases). From germline, CDR1 is SGHAT and CDR2 FQNNGV. The CDR3 extends over 14 amino acids. V was shortened by 0 bases and J by 7 bases, with 10 bases between the two germline ends. CDR3 loop: CASSLDLGGQPQHF. CDR3 in DNA: TGTGCCAGCAGCTTAGATCTCGGGGGGCAGCCCCAGCATTTT.

The V and J genes are TRBV3-1 (or the pseudogene TRBV3-2) and TRBJ1-1; 8 bases agree with TRBD1. J gave up 1 base and V 4 bases, and 5 bases lay outside the gene matches. The CDR3 runs to 15 residues. Germline assignment: CDR1 LGHDT and CDR2 YNNKEL (reference sequence). In DNA form, the CDR3 reads TGTGCCAGCAGCCTGACTGGACAGGGGAACACTGAAGCTTTCTTT. Translating it yields CASSLTGQGNTEAFF.

This chain uses TRBV19 with TRBJ1-2; D is perhaps TRBD1 (5 bases). The germline V and J ends were trimmed by 5 bases and 10 bases, with 14 bases remaining between them. CDR1 and CDR2 from the germline V gene are LNHDA and SQIVND (reference sequence). The CDR3 runs 12 residues. CDR3 sequence reads: CASSLGLRAYTF. Written as DNA, the CDR3 is TGTGCCAGTAGTCTGGGACTCCGTGCCTACACCTTC.

This chain connects TRBV6-5 to TRBJ1-6; D is possibly TRBD1 (6 bases). Germline lookup yields CDR1 MNHEY and CDR2 SVGAGI. V was clipped by 6 bases and J by 0 bases, with 9 bases between them. The CDR3 covers 15 residues. Written as DNA, the CDR3 is TGTGCCAGCAGACTGGACAGCTCCTATAATTCACCCCTCCACTTT. Translation: CASRLDSSYNSPLHF.

The chain combines TRBV9 with TRBJ2-2; 9 bases are a match to TRBD2. CDR3 length: 17 residues. CDR1 is SGDLS, CDR2 YYNGEE, per germline. V lost 0 bases to trimming and J lost 2 bases; unmatched junction nucleotides: 5. The CDR3 spells CASSVEATSGNTGELFF. The CDR3 bases are TGTGCCAGCAGCGTAGAGGCGACTAGCGGCAACACCGGGGAGCTGTTTTTT.

J is TRBJ2-7 and V is TRBV29-1, with 10 bases identical to TRBD2. Per germline, CDR1 SQVTM and CDR2 ANQGSEA. Losses at the gene ends were 1 base for V and 0 bases for J; bases not matched to a gene: 6. The CDR3 totals 16 residues. CDR3 protein: CSVEGLAGLSSYEQYF. The CDR3 nucleotides are TGCAGCGTTGAAGGACTAGCGGGTCTGAGCTCCTACGAGCAGTACTTC.

The chain links TRBV5-4 to TRBJ1-4; TRBD1 is a possible D gene (5 bases). This CDR3 region has 12 residues. The V end lost 2 bases, the J end lost 13 bases, and 12 bases lay between the germline ends. Per the germline V gene, CDR1 is SGHNT and CDR2 is YYREEE (reference sequence). In DNA, the CDR3 is TGTGCCAGCAGCTTTGACAGTCGAATACTGTTTTTT. Protein product: CASSFDSRILFF.